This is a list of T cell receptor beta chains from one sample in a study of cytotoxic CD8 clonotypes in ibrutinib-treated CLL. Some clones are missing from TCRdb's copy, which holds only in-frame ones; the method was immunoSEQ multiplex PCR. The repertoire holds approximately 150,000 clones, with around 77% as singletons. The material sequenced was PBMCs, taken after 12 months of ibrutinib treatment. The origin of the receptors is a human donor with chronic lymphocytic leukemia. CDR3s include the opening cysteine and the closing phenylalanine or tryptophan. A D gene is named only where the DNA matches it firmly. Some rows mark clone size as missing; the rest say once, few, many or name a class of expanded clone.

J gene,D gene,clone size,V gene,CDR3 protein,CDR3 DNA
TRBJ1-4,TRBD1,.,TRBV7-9,CASSTPGQGNEKLFF,TGTGCCAGCAGCACCCCGGGACAGGGAAATGAAAAACTGTTTTTT
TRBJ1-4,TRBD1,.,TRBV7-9,CASNRDSQNEKLFF,TGTGCCAGCAACCGGGACAGTCAAAATGAAAAACTGTTTTTT
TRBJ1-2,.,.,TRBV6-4,CASRDNYGYTF,TGTGCCAGCCGGGACAACTATGGCTACACCTTC
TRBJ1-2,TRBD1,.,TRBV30,CAWTPGGSANYGYTF,TGTGCCTGGACCCCAGGGGGGTCGGCTAACTATGGCTACACCTTC
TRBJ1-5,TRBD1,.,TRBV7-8,CASSFGTGGYSGNQPQHF,TGTGCCAGCAGCTTCGGGACAGGAGGGTATAGTGGCAATCAGCCCCAGCATTTT
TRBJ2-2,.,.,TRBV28,CASSSHGAGELFF,TGTGCCAGCAGTTCCCATGGAGCAGGGGAGCTGTTTTTT
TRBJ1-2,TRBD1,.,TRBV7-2,CASRLTGTGLGYTF,TGTGCCAGCAGGTTAACCGGGACAGGGCTCGGCTACACCTTC
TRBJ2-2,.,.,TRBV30,CAWSSRGELFF,TGTGCCTGGAGTAGCCGCGGGGAGCTGTTTTTT
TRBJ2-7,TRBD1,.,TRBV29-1,CSFGQGGYEQYF,TGCAGCTTCGGACAGGGAGGCTACGAGCAGTACTTC
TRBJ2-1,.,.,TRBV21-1,CASSKRERTSGRGEQFF,TGTGCCAGCAGCAAACGGGAACGGACTAGCGGGAGGGGTGAGCAGTTCTTC
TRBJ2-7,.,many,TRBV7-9,CASSFPGVTYEQYF,TGTGCCAGCAGCTTCCCGGGGGTCACCTACGAGCAGTACTTC
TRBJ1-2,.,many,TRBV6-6,CASSYRAYGYTF,TGTGCCAGCAGTTATAGAGCCTATGGCTACACCTTC
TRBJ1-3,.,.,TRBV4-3,CASSQETGRSGNTIYF,TGCGCCAGCAGCCAAGAAACAGGACGCTCTGGAAACACCATATATTTT
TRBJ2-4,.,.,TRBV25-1,CASRGDLAKNIQYF,TGTGCCAGCAGGGGGGACCTAGCCAAAAACATTCAGTACTTC
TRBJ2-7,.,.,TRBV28,CATRINFYEQYF,TGTGCCACGCGGATTAACTTCTACGAGCAGTACTTC
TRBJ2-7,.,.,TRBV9,CASSVGAGSVGEQYF,TGTGCCAGCAGCGTAGGGGCAGGGAGCGTGGGGGAGCAGTACTTC
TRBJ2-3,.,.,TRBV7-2,CASTGQRTDTQYF,TGTGCCAGCACAGGACAGCGCACAGATACGCAGTATTTT
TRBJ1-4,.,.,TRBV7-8,CASSLALREGEKLFF,TGTGCCAGCAGCTTAGCGCTCAGGGAGGGAGAAAAACTGTTTTTT
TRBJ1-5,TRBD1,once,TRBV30,CAWSVVGGRQPQHF,TGTGCCTGGAGTGTAGTAGGGGGCCGGCAGCCCCAGCATTTT
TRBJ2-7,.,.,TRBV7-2,CASSHDSPSSYEQYF,TGTGCCAGCAGCCACGACAGCCCATCATCCTACGAGCAGTACTTC
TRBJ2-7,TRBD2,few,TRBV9,CASSDRLAGVDEQYF,TGTGCCAGCAGCGACCGATTAGCGGGAGTCGACGAGCAGTACTTC
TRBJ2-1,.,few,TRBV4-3,CASSQEGWNEQFF,TGCGCCAGCAGCCAAGAGGGTTGGAATGAGCAGTTCTTC
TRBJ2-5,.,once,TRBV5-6,CASSLRKGRETQYF,TGTGCCAGCAGCTTGAGGAAAGGCCGGGAGACCCAGTACTTC
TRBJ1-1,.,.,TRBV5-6,CASSSKIPVETEAFF,TGTGCCAGCAGTTCAAAAATCCCCGTTGAGACTGAAGCTTTCTTT
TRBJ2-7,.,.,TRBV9,CASSLGGSSYEQYF,TGTGCCAGCAGTTTAGGCGGTAGCTCCTACGAGCAGTACTTC
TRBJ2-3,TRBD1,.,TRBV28,CASSVQGADTQYF,TGTGCCAGCAGTGTACAGGGGGCAGATACGCAGTATTTT
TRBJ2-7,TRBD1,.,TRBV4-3,CASSQDPGQGEYEQYF,TGCGCCAGCAGCCAAGATCCGGGACAGGGGGAATACGAGCAGTACTTC
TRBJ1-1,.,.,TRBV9,CASRVTENTEAFF,TGTGCCAGCAGAGTTACAGAGAACACTGAAGCTTTCTTT
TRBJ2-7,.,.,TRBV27,CASSFMGEREQYF,TGTGCCAGCAGTTTTATGGGTGAAAGGGAGCAGTACTTC
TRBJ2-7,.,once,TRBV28,CASTPTGVGRYEQYF,TGTGCCAGCACCCCCACGGGGGTTGGGCGCTACGAGCAGTACTTC
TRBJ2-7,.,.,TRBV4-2,CASSQPGAPEEQYF,TGTGCCAGCAGCCAACCGGGAGCCCCGGAGGAGCAGTACTTC
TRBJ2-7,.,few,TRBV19,CASSQGGYEQYF,TGTGCCAGTAGTCAAGGCGGTTACGAGCAGTACTTC
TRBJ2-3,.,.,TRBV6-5,CASLGLNTQYF,TGTGCCAGCTTAGGTCTTAATACGCAGTATTTT
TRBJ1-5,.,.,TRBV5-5,CASSYTGGQPQHF,TGTGCCAGCAGCTATACAGGTGGTCAGCCCCAGCATTTT
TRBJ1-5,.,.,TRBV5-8,CASSLVKGRGDNQPQHF,TGTGCCAGCAGCTTGGTAAAAGGGAGAGGGGATAATCAGCCCCAGCATTTT
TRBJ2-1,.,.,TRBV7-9,CASSLVEGPYNEQFF,TGTGCCAGCAGCTTAGTTGAGGGACCTTACAATGAGCAGTTCTTC
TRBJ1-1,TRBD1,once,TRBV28,CASSLLTGILNTEAFF,TGTGCCAGCAGCCTCTTGACAGGGATTTTAAACACTGAAGCTTTCTTT
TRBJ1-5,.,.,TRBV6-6,CASSYRPEYSNQPQHF,TGTGCCAGCAGTTACCGCCCAGAATATAGCAATCAGCCCCAGCATTTT
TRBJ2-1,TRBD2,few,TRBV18,CASSPPSSGGNEQFF,TGTGCCAGCTCACCACCGAGTAGCGGGGGAAATGAGCAGTTCTTC
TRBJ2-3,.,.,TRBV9,CASRTGKGSTDTQYF,TGTGCCAGCAGAACAGGAAAGGGATCCACAGATACGCAGTATTTT
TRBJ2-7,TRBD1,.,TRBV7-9,CASSSGTGSYSYEQYF,TGTGCCAGCAGCTCAGGGACAGGTTCGTACTCCTACGAGCAGTACTTC
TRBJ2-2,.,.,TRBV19,CASSPQPGSSPGHGELFF,TGTGCCAGTAGTCCTCAACCCGGGAGCTCCCCTGGCCACGGGGAGCTGTTTTTT
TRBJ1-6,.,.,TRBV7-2,CASSFGGGPNSPLHF,TGTGCCAGCAGCTTCGGAGGAGGCCCTAATTCACCCCTCCACTTT
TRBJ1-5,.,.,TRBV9,CASSVDPGVSNQPQHF,TGTGCCAGCAGCGTAGACCCGGGGGTAAGCAATCAGCCCCAGCATTTT
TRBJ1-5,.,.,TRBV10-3,CATRNSNQPQHF,TGTGCCACACGAAATAGCAATCAGCCCCAGCATTTT